Sequencing of this T cell receptor beta chain was carried out in a study of spatial heterogeneity in lung cancer. Looking at the study overall: In raw reads, more than eight appearances on average were recorded for each unique TCR and UMI combination. Study observations and caveats: Circulating ubiquitous expanded tumor TCRs were observed more frequently at resection than at follow-up.

This clonotype was seen repeatedly, ten times or more. Its antigen is currently unknown. Time point: sample taken at primary tumor resection. No cell sorting; template was whole RNA from tumor, lung tissue or PBMC. The donors were 70 or so patients with non-small cell lung cancer that was early-stage and untreated. A distinct unique molecular identifier was carried by each TCR cDNA molecule. TCRdb passed the 5' RACE reads through MiXCR, listing each CDR3 protein once. Among around 10,000 distinct CDR3 sequences listed, 8.5% to 9.5% were seen once. This sample comprised PBMCs, obtained at surgery. The sequence derives from a male donor with early-stage non-small cell lung cancer.

The CDR3 loop is CASTRLGRGGSNEQFF. DNA for the CDR3: TGTGCCAGTACCCGCCTGGGCCGGGGGGGTTCGAATGAGCAGTTCTTC. The rearrangement links TRBV19 to TRBJ2-1; TRBD2 matches at 8 bases. The J segment lost 7 bases and the V segment lost 7 bases, leaving 15 bases of the junction unmatched. CDR3 length: 16 residues. Germline CDR1 reads LNHDA; CDR2 reads SQIVND (reference sequence).